This T cell receptor (beta chain) is drawn from a study of control samples from healthy donors and cancer patients. Only in-frame clones appear in the TCRdb table, and some are missing; sequencing was by immunoSEQ multiplex PCR. The table records fewer than 120,000 clones, roughly 88% of them present only once. Sequencing used PBMCs. The sequence was obtained from a woman aged 55-75 years with lung cancer.

Here the CDR3 DNA reads TGTGCCAGCAGCCAAGGTCCGGGACTAATATACGAGCAGTACTTC. As protein: CASSQGPGLIYEQYF. The chain is built from TRBV3-1 (or the pseudogene TRBV3-2) and TRBJ2-7; 7 bases match TRBD2. With V trimmed by 1 base and J by 4 bases, 7 bases remained unmatched. The CDR3 sequence is 15 residues long. CDR1 and CDR2 (germline): LGHDT, YNNKEL (reference sequence).